This entry lists 29 T cell receptor beta chains sequenced from one sample in a study of tumor and adjacent non-tumor tissue in lung cancer (dated by TCRdb to 2016 to 2019). Library creation used multiplex PCR. The sample was run on an Illumina HiSeq 2500. TCRbeta libraries were constructed through three rounds of nested PCR with primers (Table S4) according to protocols modified from ARM-PCR. TCRdb reprocessed the public reads (quality trimming at Q25 with fastp, clone calling with MiXCR) and kept in-frame beta chains. When rows share a CDR3 protein, they turn into one entry using the most common DNA and genes. The sample includes around 40,000 distinct CDR3 sequences, with roughly 60% observed a single time. The leading ten clones occupy about 50% of the sample. RNA was isolated from bulk, unsorted tissue, and RNA quality was assessed with a NanoDrop ND-1000 and an Agilent 2100. Distant non-tumor tissue taken more than 3 cm from the tumor edge was used as the normal lung sample.

The sample taken for sequencing was distant non-tumor lung tissue. These receptors all come from a man in his forties or fifties with non-small cell lung cancer.

As regards this clonotype: Sequence at one end of the junction differs from germline and may be a read error. The chain carries TRBV11-2 and TRBJ2-2; 9 bases fit TRBD1. This CDR3 contains 17 residues. CDR1 is SGHAT, CDR2 FQNNGV, per germline. CDR3 DNA: TGTGCCAGCAGCACATCCCGACAGGGGGGGAGCACCGGGGAGCCGTTTTTT. Its translation: CASSTSRQGGSTGEPFF.

This clonotype was seen a handful of times. The junction does not match germline at one end; this may be a read error. The V and J genes are TRBV11-2 and TRBJ2-1; D call uncertain. The germline CDR1 and CDR2 sequences are SGHAT and FQNNGV. This CDR3 contains 15 residues. The CDR3: CARSLDGSSYNEQFF. The DNA for the CDR3 is TGTGCCCGCAGCTTAGACGGTAGCTCCTACAATGAGCAGTTCTTC.

About this clonotype: At one boundary the junction diverges from the germline segment, which might be a read error. CDR3 sequence (DNA): TGTGCCAGGAGCTCGACGGGAAGTCAAGAGACCCAGTACTTC. The encoded protein is CARSSTGSQETQYF. The chain is built from TRBV11-1 and TRBJ2-5, with D possibly matching TRBD2 (5 bases). Looked up from germline, CDR1 is SGHAT and CDR2 is FQDESV (reference sequence). This CDR3 comprises 14 residues.

As concerns this clonotype: Being one base from a much bigger clone, this may be a read error. The chain is built from TRBV6-2 or TRBV6-3 and TRBJ2-1, with D perhaps matching TRBD1 or TRBD2 (5 bases each). Looked up from germline, CDR1 is MNHEY and CDR2 is SVGEGT. CDR3 size: 15 residues. The CDR3 DNA sequence: TGTGCCAGCAGGGGGGTTCAACGGCGATACAATGAGCTGTTCTTC. Translated: CASRGVQRRYNELFF.

Comments on this clonotype: A much more abundant neighbour one base away suggests this may be a read error. The genes are TRBV4-1 and TRBJ2-2, with 8 bases lining up with TRBD2. There are 18 residues in the CDR3. Germline loops: CDR1 MGHRA, CDR2 YSYEKL. J was trimmed by 6 bases and V by 3 bases; bases with no gene match: 15. The CDR3 region is CASSHDGIAGPAAGELFF. CDR3 sequence (DNA): TGCGCCAGCAGCCATGATGGAATAGCGGGGCCCGCCGCCGGGGAGCTGTTTTTT.

Note on this clonotype: The CDR3 carries no conserved terminal phenylalanine or tryptophan, so it likely arises from a read error. The chain has TRBV11-1 and TRBJ1-1; D possibly corresponds to TRBD1 (5 bases). Germline CDR1 SGHAT, CDR2 FQDESV (reference sequence). CDR3 length: 13 amino acids. V lost 5 bases and J lost 7, with 14 bases in between. In DNA form, the CDR3 reads TGTGCCAGCAGCCCCGGGGCAGAGGATGAAGCTTTCTCT. It encodes CASSPGAEDEAFS.

This clonotype occurred once. This may stem from a read error, because a much larger clone lies one nucleotide away. The V gene is TRBV28, the J gene TRBJ1-2, with D unclear. CDR1 is MDHEN, CDR2 SYDVKM, per germline. V gave up 4 bases and J gave up 1 base, with 10 bases separating them. This CDR3 has 14 residues. CDR3 bases: TGTGCCAGCAGTTCGCCTAGACTTAACTATGGCTACACCTTC. Protein sequence: CASSSPRLNYGYTF.

This sequence joins TRBV10-3 and TRBJ2-3; 7 bases fit TRBD2. The CDR3 is 14 amino acids. Germline V gene sequence: CDR1 ENHRY, CDR2 SYGVKD. The V segment lost 6 bases and the J segment 5 bases; nucleotides outside the gene matches: 8. The CDR3 here is CAIRRGNGIDTQYF. CDR3 nucleotides: TGTGCCATCAGGCGGGGGAACGGCATAGATACGCAGTATTTT.

This clonotype was seen only once. This may come from a read error, since a much larger clone is one base off. V usage is TRBV4-2 and J usage is TRBJ2-1; TRBD2 is a possible D gene (5 bases). CDR1 and CDR2 from the germline V gene are LGHNA and YNFKEQ. The CDR3 runs to 19 residues. CDR3 protein: CAGSQEPEGRWGSYNEQFF. CDR3 sequence (DNA): TGTGCCGGCAGCCAGGAGCCAGAGGGAAGATGGGGCTCCTACAATGAGCAGTTCTTC.

The chain has TRBV9 and TRBJ2-5; 7 nucleotides line up with TRBD1. CDR1 SGDLS and CDR2 YYNGEE come from the germline V gene. The CDR3 has 15 amino acids. Trimming at V came to 0 bases and at J to 4 bases, leaving 6 bases not matched to a gene. CDR3: CASSVDSTGRETQYF. DNA of the CDR3: TGTGCCAGCAGCGTAGATTCGACAGGGAGAGAGACCCAGTACTTC.

About this clonotype itself: This CDR3 fails to terminate in the conserved phenylalanine or tryptophan, so it likely reflects a read error. The V gene is TRBV29-1, the J gene TRBJ2-5, with D possibly being TRBD2 (6 bases). V lost 3 bases to trimming and J lost 7 bases, with 18 bases between them. The germline V gene encodes CDR1 SQVTM and CDR2 ANQGSEA. The CDR3 loop spans 14 amino acids. CDR3 DNA: TGCAGCGTTGAGCGCGGGACCCCAGTCGGGACCCAGTACTTA. It translates to CSVERGTPVGTQYL.

The CDR3 DNA sequence: TGTGCCAGCAGTTTAAAGAGCGGGACCAATCAGCCCCAGCATTTT. Residues: CASSLKSGTNQPQHF. The rearrangement links TRBV28 to TRBJ1-5; TRBD1 is a possible D gene (5 bases). In germline, CDR1 is MDHEN, CDR2 SYDVKM. V was pared by 2 bases and J by 3 bases, with 11 bases between. The CDR3 extends over 15 amino acids.

Remarks on this clonotype: This likely comes from a read error, as the CDR3 has no conserved phenylalanine or tryptophan at its end. The genes are TRBV5-1 and TRBJ2-3, with D possibly matching TRBD2 (6 bases). The CDR3 has 14 amino acids. Germline V CDR1 and CDR2: SGHRS, YFSETQ. The CDR3 sequence is CASSSVITTDMQYY. DNA for the CDR3: TGCGCCAGCTCTAGCGTGATAACCACAGATATGCAGTATTAT.

V usage is TRBV5-4 and J usage is TRBJ2-7, with a possible D match to TRBD2 (5 bases). Germline V gene sequence: CDR1 SGHNT, CDR2 YYREEE (reference sequence). The CDR3 extends over 14 amino acids. Deletions cut 5 bases from V and 9 bases from J, with 21 bases between. The CDR3 bases are TGTGCCAGCAGATGGGAGATGTTACCGGACGCGCAGTACTTC. It is translated as CASRWEMLPDAQYF. The complete variable domain, with remaining parts taken from reference TRBV5-4 and TRBJ2-7, reads ETGVTQSPTHLIKTRGQQVTLRCSSQSGHNTVSWYQQALGQGPQFIFQYYREEENGRGNFPPRFSGLQFPNYSSELNVNALELDDSALYLCASRWEMLPDAQYFGPGTRLTVT.

As for this clonotype: An end of the junction differs from the germline gene, which may be a read error. The chain is built from TRBV5-6 and TRBJ2-2; the match to TRBD1 covers 10 bases. The CDR3 extends over 16 amino acids. Germline V gives CDR1 SGHDT, CDR2 YYEEEE. DNA for the CDR3: TGTGCCAGCAGCTCGTATCAGGGACAGGGGATCGGGGAGCTGCTTTTT. This sequence encodes CASSSYQGQGIGELLF.

A note on this clonotype: A read error may produce the germline difference seen at one junction end. The chain recombines TRBV12-5 with TRBJ2-2, with TRBD1 identical over 7 bases. The germline CDR1 and CDR2 sequences are LGHNT and FRNRAP. The CDR3 spans 15 residues. CDR3 nucleotide sequence: TGTGTTAGTGGTTTGGGACAGAAAAACACCGGGGAGCTGTTTTTT. It translates to CVSGLGQKNTGELFF.

This clonotype was found a few times. The germline gene is not matched at one end of the junction; a read error may be the cause. This chain joins TRBV19 and TRBJ2-4, with D tentatively TRBD1 (6 bases). The CDR3 extends over 12 amino acids. Looked up from germline, CDR1 is LNHDA and CDR2 is SQIVND (reference sequence). The CDR3 sequence is CASSPNQGSSIF. The CDR3 DNA reads TGTGCCAGTAGTCCCAACCAGGGGAGCTCCATCTTC.

The chain combines TRBV16 with TRBJ2-7; 7 positions match TRBD2. CDR1 and CDR2 from the germline V gene are KGHSY and FQNENV. The CDR3 is made up of 15 amino acids. Trimming cost V 4 bases and J 6 bases; bases outside gene matches: 12. The CDR3 nucleotides read TGTGCCAGCAGCCCGATCGCGGGACTAACTATCGAGCAGTACTTC. Amino acid sequence: CASSPIAGLTIEQYF. Variable domain in full (rest from reference TRBV16 and TRBJ2-7): GEEVAQTPKHLVRGEGQKAKLYCAPIKGHSYVFWYQQVLKNEFKFLISFQNENVFDETGMPKERFSAKCLPNSPCSLEIQATKLEDSAVYFCASSPIAGLTIEQYFGPGTRLTVT.

Worth noting for this clonotype: A much larger clone sits a single nucleotide away, making a read error possible. The rearrangement joins TRBV10-2 to TRBJ2-5; 8 bases are a match to TRBD1. CDR3 size: 13 residues. Per the germline V gene, CDR1 is WSHSY and CDR2 is SAAADI. Trimming at V came to 10 bases and at J to 1 base, leaving 5 bases not matched to a gene. CDR3 amino acids: CATRQGIQETQYF. The CDR3 DNA is TGCGCCACCAGACAGGGGATCCAAGAGACCCAGTACTTC.

Notes on this clonotype: Sequence at one end of the junction differs from germline and may be a read error. The chain uses TRBV6-2 or TRBV6-3 and TRBJ2-1; 10 bases are shared with TRBD2. Germline V gives CDR1 MNHEY, CDR2 SVGEGT. This CDR3 contains 15 residues. CDR3 DNA sequence: TGTGCCAACAGTACAAGCGGGAGGGCATACAATGAACAGTTCTTC. This gives the protein CANSTSGRAYNEQFF.

Notes on this clonotype: Being one base from a much bigger clone, this may be a read error. The CDR3 carries no conserved terminal phenylalanine or tryptophan, so it likely arises from a read error. It is unclear where the CDR3 begins or ends on the DNA, so no DNA is shown, and the CDR3 is as TCRdb lists it. The chain joins TRBV12-3 or TRBV12-4 to TRBJ2-5; no DNA check was done on the table's D call, TRBD2. The CDR3 spans 11 amino acids, including both terminal residues. CDR3 in amino acids: CASSLGTSLYL.

This clonotype came up many times. The V gene is TRBV29-1, the J gene TRBJ2-1; unclear D gene. Germline CDR1 and CDR2: SQVTM and ANQGSEA. V dropped 3 bases and J dropped 5 bases, with 14 bases sitting between them. The CDR3 sequence is 14 residues long. The CDR3 nucleotides read TGCAGCGTTGAGCAATGGAACTCAAACAATGAGCAGTTCTTC. Translating it yields CSVEQWNSNNEQFF.

Of note for this clonotype: A much larger clone differs from this one at a single base, so this may be a read error. The V and J genes are TRBV7-9 and TRBJ2-1; D may be TRBD2 (5 bases). The CDR3 totals 18 residues. Germline-derived CDR1 and CDR2 are SEHNR and FQNEAQ (reference sequence). The DNA for the CDR3 is TGTGCCAGCGGTAGGAGGCAGGAGCCGGGCAACTCCTACAATGGGCAGTTCTTC. This encodes CASGRRQEPGNSYNGQFF. The complete variable domain, with remaining parts taken from reference TRBV7-9 and TRBJ2-1, reads DTGVSQNPRHKITKRGQNVTFRCDPISEHNRLYWYRQTLGQGPEFLTYFQNEAQLEKSRLLSDRFSAERPKGSFSTLEIQRTEQGDSAMYLCASGRRQEPGNSYNGQFFGPGTRLTVL.

Concerning this clonotype: Relative to the germline gene, one junction end is altered; a read error may explain this. V usage is TRBV5-1 and J usage is TRBJ1-1; D unresolved. CDR3 length: 15 amino acids. The germline V gene encodes CDR1 SGHRS and CDR2 YFSETQ. The CDR3 coding sequence is TGTGCCAGCAGCCACAACACATGGGTGAACACTGAAGCTTTCTTT. Translated, it gives CASSHNTWVNTEAFF.

The sample holds many counts of this clonotype. The gene calls are TRBV28 and TRBJ1-1; D might be TRBD1 (5 bases). Trimming stripped 3 bases from V and 2 bases from J, with 7 bases between. From germline, CDR1 is MDHEN and CDR2 SYDVKM. This CDR3 contains 13 residues. The CDR3 spells CASSFRDNTEAFF. The CDR3, as DNA: TGTGCCAGCAGTTTCCGGGACAACACTGAAGCTTTCTTT.

This clonotype has a single count. The junction differs from germline at one of its ends, possibly a read error. This chain joins TRBV7-8 and TRBJ2-5; D may be TRBD1 or TRBD2 (5 bases each). Germline CDR1 SGHVS, CDR2 FQNEAQ. The CDR3 runs to 14 residues. The CDR3 DNA reads TGTGCCAGCAGCTCCTCCCGGGGCCAAGAGACCCAGAACTTC. Encoded protein: CASSSSRGQETQNF.

This clonotype was counted once. The junction and the germline gene differ at one end; a read error may be behind it. This sequence joins TRBV4-1 and TRBJ1-5; D is unresolved. Germline loops: CDR1 MGHRA, CDR2 YSYEKL. The CDR3 is made up of 14 amino acids. The CDR3 here is CASSHPTRNQSQHF. The DNA of the CDR3 is TGCGCCAGCAGCCACCCAACCAGGAATCAGTCCCAGCATTTT.

Note on this clonotype: One end of the junction is discordant with germline, which a read error may explain. This chain links TRBV6-6 with TRBJ1-6, with D unresolved. Germline loops: CDR1 MNHNY, CDR2 SVGAGI (reference sequence). The CDR3 has 17 residues. This chain's CDR3 is CAGSYDETSSYNSPHHF. CDR3 nucleotides: TGTGCCGGCAGTTACGATGAGACGAGCTCCTATAATTCACCCCACCACTTC.

Details on this clonotype: An end of the junction differs from the germline gene, which may be a read error. The chain combines TRBV11-1 with TRBJ2-1; tentative D call: TRBD1 (6 bases). Germline V gene data show CDR1 as SGHAT and CDR2 as FQDESV (reference sequence). This CDR3 region has 17 residues. The CDR3 DNA is TGTGCCTGCAGTTCGGGACAAGGGAGCGGCTCCTACAATGAGCAGTTCTTC. Translated: CACSSGQGSGSYNEQFF. Using reference TRBV11-1 and TRBJ2-1 for the parts outside the CDR3, the full variable domain is EAEVAQSPRYKITEKSQAVAFWCDPISGHATLYWYRQILGQGPELLVQFQDESVVDDSQLPKDRFSAERLKGVDSTLKIQPAELGDSAMYLCACSSGQGSGSYNEQFFGPGTRLTVL.